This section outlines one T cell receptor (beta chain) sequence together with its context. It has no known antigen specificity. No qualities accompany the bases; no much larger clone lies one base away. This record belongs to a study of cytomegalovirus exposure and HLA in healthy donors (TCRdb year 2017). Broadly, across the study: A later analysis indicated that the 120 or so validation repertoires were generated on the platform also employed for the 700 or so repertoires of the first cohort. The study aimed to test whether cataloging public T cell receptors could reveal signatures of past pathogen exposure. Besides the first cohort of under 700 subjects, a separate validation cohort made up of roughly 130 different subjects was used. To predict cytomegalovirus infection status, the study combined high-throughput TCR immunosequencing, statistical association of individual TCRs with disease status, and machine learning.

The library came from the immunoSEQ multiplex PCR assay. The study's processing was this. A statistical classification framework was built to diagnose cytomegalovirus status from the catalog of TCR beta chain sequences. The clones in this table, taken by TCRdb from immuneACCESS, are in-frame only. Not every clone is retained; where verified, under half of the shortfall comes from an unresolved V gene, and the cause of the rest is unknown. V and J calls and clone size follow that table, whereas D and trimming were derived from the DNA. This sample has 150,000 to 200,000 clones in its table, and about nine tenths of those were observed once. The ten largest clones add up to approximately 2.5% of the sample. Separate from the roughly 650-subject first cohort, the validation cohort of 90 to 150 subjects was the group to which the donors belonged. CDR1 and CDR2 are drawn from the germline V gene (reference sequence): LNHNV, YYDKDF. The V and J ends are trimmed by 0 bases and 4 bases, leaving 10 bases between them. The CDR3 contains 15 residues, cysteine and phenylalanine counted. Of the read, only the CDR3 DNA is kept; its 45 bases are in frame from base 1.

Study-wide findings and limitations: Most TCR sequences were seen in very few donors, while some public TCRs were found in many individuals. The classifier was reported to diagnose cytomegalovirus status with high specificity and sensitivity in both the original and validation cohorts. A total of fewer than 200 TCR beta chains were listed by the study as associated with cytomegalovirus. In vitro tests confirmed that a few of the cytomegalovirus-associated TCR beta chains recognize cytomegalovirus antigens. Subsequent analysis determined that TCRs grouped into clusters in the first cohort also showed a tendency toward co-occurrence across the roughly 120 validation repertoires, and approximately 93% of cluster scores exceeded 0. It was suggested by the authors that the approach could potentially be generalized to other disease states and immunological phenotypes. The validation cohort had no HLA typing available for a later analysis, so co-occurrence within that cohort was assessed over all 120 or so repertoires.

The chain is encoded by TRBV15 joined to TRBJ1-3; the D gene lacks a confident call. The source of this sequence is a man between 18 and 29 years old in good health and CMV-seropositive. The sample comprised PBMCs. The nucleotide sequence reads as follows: TGTGCCACCAGCAGAGATCGCGCCTCAGGAAACACCATATATTTT. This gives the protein CATSRDRASGNTIYF.